The 31 T cell receptor beta chains listed next were all sequenced from one sample in a study of CD8 T cells in ankylosing spondylitis. Each CDR3 protein gets one entry after TCRdb re-called the 5' RACE reads with MiXCR. Counted here are 150,000 to 200,000 distinct CDR3 sequences, under 35% occurring once; the ten biggest clones make up 4.5% to 6%. Source material: synovial fluid, either unsorted or a sorted T cell fraction (not recorded which). These receptors were taken from a male donor with ankylosing spondylitis.

This chain joins TRBV25-1 and TRBJ1-2; 9 nucleotides line up with TRBD1. The germline V gene encodes CDR1 MGHDK and CDR2 SYGVNS. The CDR3 is made up of 15 amino acids. V was pared by 6 bases and J by 5 bases, with 10 bases of the junction left unmatched. The CDR3 loop is CASSGKGTGKYGYTF. CDR3 nucleotide sequence: TGTGCCAGCAGCGGAAAAGGGACAGGGAAATATGGCTACACCTTC.

This clonotype was seen a handful of times. V is TRBV28 and J is TRBJ1-5; D not resolved. The germline V gene encodes CDR1 MDHEN and CDR2 SYDVKM. Trimming removed 7 bases at V and 0 bases at J, with 4 bases between. The CDR3 extends over 12 amino acids. The CDR3 loop reads CASTDSNQPQHF. The CDR3 region has the DNA TGTGCCAGCACCGATAGCAATCAGCCCCAGCATTTT.

There are a few counts of this clonotype. The gene calls are TRBV6-6 and TRBJ1-2; the D gene is possibly TRBD1 (6 bases). The CDR3 extends over 11 amino acids. Trimming pared 10 bases from V and 3 bases from J, leaving 9 bases between. Looked up from germline, CDR1 is MNHNY and CDR2 is SVGAGI (reference sequence). CDR3 in DNA: TGTGCCACCCGACAGGACTATGGCTACACCTTC. Protein: CATRQDYGYTF.

This clonotype was seen at least ten times. This chain connects TRBV11-3 to TRBJ2-3; D uncertain. The CDR3 is 12 amino acids. V was clipped by 5 bases and J by 5 bases, with 8 bases between them. Per germline, CDR1 SGHNT and CDR2 YENEEA. The CDR3 region is CASSMQGDTQYF. CDR3 coding DNA: TGTGCCAGCAGCATGCAAGGAGATACGCAGTATTTT.

Regarding this clonotype: This may arise from a read error, as a much more abundant clone is one base away. The chain carries TRBV28 and TRBJ1-5; D gene uncertain. V shed 1 base and J shed 3 bases, with 16 bases lying between them. CDR1 is MDHEN and CDR2 is SYDVKM in the germline V gene. The CDR3 is 17 residues long. CDR3 sequence (DNA): TGTGCCAGCAGTTTATCATCCACAGAGGCAGACAATCAGCCCCAGCATTTT. Translated, it gives CASSLSSTEADNQPQHF.

CDR3 amino acids: CASSKGLYEQYF. DNA for the CDR3: TGTGCCAGCAGTAAAGGGCTCTACGAGCAGTACTTC. V is TRBV2 and J is TRBJ2-7; D is undetermined. CDR3 length: 12 residues. V was clipped by 5 bases and J by 3 bases, with 8 bases between them. Per the germline V gene, CDR1 is SNHLY and CDR2 is FYNNEI.

This clonotype has only a few counts. The chain employs TRBV6-2 or TRBV6-3 and TRBJ1-1, with D uncertain. V dropped 10 bases and J dropped 1 base, with 13 bases sitting between them. The CDR3 loop spans 13 amino acids. In germline, CDR1 is MNHEY, CDR2 SVGEGT. CDR3 loop: CATRTGQNTEAFF. CDR3 DNA sequence: TGTGCCACTCGAACCGGGCAGAACACTGAAGCTTTCTTT.

This clonotype came up a few times. This chain uses TRBV24-1 with TRBJ1-2; weak D call: TRBD1 (5 bases). V was pared by 5 bases and J by 6 bases, with 12 bases between. The CDR3 runs 13 residues. CDR1 and CDR2 (germline): KGHDR, SFDVKD. CDR3 coding DNA: TGTGCCACCAGTGGGGACGGATATAATGGCTACACCTTC. Encoded protein: CATSGDGYNGYTF.

This clonotype was detected a few times. The CDR3 reads CASSQMGTKGLTDTQYF. The CDR3 coding sequence is TGTGCCAGCAGCCAAATGGGCACTAAGGGGCTCACAGATACGCAGTATTTT. The genes are TRBV14 and TRBJ2-3; TRBD1 is a possible D gene (5 bases). The CDR3 totals 17 residues. From germline, CDR1 is SGHDN and CDR2 FVKESK. V lost 2 bases and J lost 2, with 17 bases in between.

This clonotype was counted between two and nine times. This CDR3 is CSVRGSWDTDNEQFF. DNA of the CDR3: TGCAGCGTTCGGGGGAGTTGGGATACCGACAATGAGCAGTTCTTC. V is TRBV29-1 and J is TRBJ2-1; tentative D call: TRBD2 (6 bases). The CDR3 is 15 residues long. Per the germline V gene, CDR1 is SQVTM and CDR2 is ANQGSEA. Trimming removed 5 bases at V and 5 bases at J, with 19 bases between.

This clonotype was seen a few times. CDR3 nucleotide sequence: TGTGCCAGCAGCTTAGACCCGGGGGGCGAGCAGTACTTC. This translates into CASSLDPGGEQYF. This chain uses TRBV5-5 with TRBJ2-7, with 7 bases fitting TRBD2. With 2 bases clipped from V and 6 bases from J, the junction kept 5 bases outside the gene matches. The CDR3 totals 13 residues. Germline assignment: CDR1 SGHKS and CDR2 YYEKEE (reference sequence).

The chain is built from TRBV12-3 or TRBV12-4 and TRBJ1-1; TRBD1 matches 8 bases. The trim removed 0 bases at V and 4 bases at J, leaving 13 bases unmatched. The length of the CDR3 is 18 residues. CDR3 in DNA: TGTGCCAGCAGTTTAGCTGAATGGGTCCAGGGGGCGCCCACTGAAGCTTTCTTT. Protein sequence: CASSLAEWVQGAPTEAFF.

V is TRBV2 and J is TRBJ2-1, with D hard to call. V lost 7 bases, J lost 2 bases, and 6 bases lay in between. The V gene's germline CDR1 is SNHLY and CDR2 FYNNEI. The CDR3 loop spans 12 amino acids. CDR3 bases: TGTGCCAGCATCTCTGCCTACAATGAGCAGTTCTTC. This translates into CASISAYNEQFF.

The V call is TRBV2, the J call TRBJ1-5; D is perhaps TRBD1 (5 bases). This CDR3 has 15 amino acids. Looked up from germline, CDR1 is SNHLY and CDR2 is FYNNEI. The V and J ends lost 1 base and 6 bases respectively, with 13 bases between them. For the CDR3, the DNA is TGTGCCAGCAGTGAAGGGACTTTTAGGGGTCAGCCCCAGCATTTT. This translates into CASSEGTFRGQPQHF.

The chain is built from TRBV28 and TRBJ1-1; a weak D match, TRBD1 (6 bases). The CDR3 consists of 14 residues. Germline V gives CDR1 MDHEN, CDR2 SYDVKM. Trimming removed 5 bases from V and 8 bases from J, with 18 bases in between. CDR3 region: CASSPGQGKGEAFF. For the CDR3, the DNA is TGTGCCAGCAGTCCGGGACAAGGGAAGGGAGAAGCTTTCTTT.

This rearrangement joins TRBV5-8 to TRBJ1-5; the D gene is possibly TRBD1 (6 bases). V lost 2 bases to trimming and J lost 10 bases, with 22 bases between them. Germline CDR1 and CDR2: SGHTS and YDEGEE. The CDR3 covers 16 residues. CDR3: CASSFRGLRGRGPQHF. In DNA form, the CDR3 reads TGTGCCAGCAGCTTCCGGGGGCTCCGAGGCAGGGGCCCCCAGCATTTT.

This clonotype has only a few counts. Written as DNA, the CDR3 is TGCGCCAGCAGACTTGACAGGGAGGGAAAACTGTTTTTT. Translated: CASRLDREGKLFF. This chain uses TRBV5-1 with TRBJ1-4, with 7 bases fitting TRBD1. Germline V gene data show CDR1 as SGHRS and CDR2 as YFSETQ. The CDR3 runs to 13 residues. Trimming at V came to 5 bases and at J to 10 bases, leaving 8 bases not matched to a gene.

The chain links TRBV7-2 to TRBJ1-1; D ambiguous. CDR3 length equals 14 residues. Trimming took off 5 bases at V and 2 bases at J, with 12 bases between the two ends. Germline V gene sequence: CDR1 SGHTA, CDR2 FQGNSA. CDR3 in DNA: TGTGCCAGCAGCCTCAAAAAGGGAAACACTGAAGCTTTCTTT. Its translation is CASSLKKGNTEAFF.

The J gene is TRBJ2-7, the V gene TRBV20-1, with 7 nucleotides matching TRBD2. The J segment lost 3 bases and the V segment lost 6 bases, leaving 8 bases of the junction unmatched. The V gene's germline CDR1 is DFQATT and CDR2 SNEGSKA (reference sequence). CDR3 length equals 13 residues. The CDR3 region has the DNA TGCAGTGCCCCCGGGACTACCCTCTACGAGCAGTACTTC. Its protein product is CSAPGTTLYEQYF.

This rearrangement joins TRBV6-1 to TRBJ2-3; D ambiguous. The V end was cut by 5 bases, the J end by 1 base, with 10 bases between. This CDR3 is 14 amino acids long. CDR1 and CDR2 from the germline V gene are MNHNS and SASEGT. CDR3 residues: CASSLGQGTDTQYF. DNA of the CDR3: TGTGCCAGCAGTCTAGGTCAGGGCACAGATACGCAGTATTTT.

This clonotype was observed a handful of times. V gene TRBV5-1 combines with J gene TRBJ1-2; maybe TRBD1 (6 bases). The germline V and J ends were trimmed by 4 bases and 1 base, with 14 bases remaining between them. The length of the CDR3 is 15 residues. Germline V CDR1 and CDR2: SGHRS, YFSETQ. The CDR3: CASSPGGSINYGYTF. CDR3 sequence (DNA): TGCGCCAGCAGCCCGGGGGGCAGCATTAACTATGGCTACACCTTC.

This clonotype was found a few times. The CDR3: CSVEGGKAYGTDTQYF. The CDR3 coding sequence is TGCAGCGTTGAAGGTGGGAAGGCTTACGGCACAGATACGCAGTATTTT. The V and J genes are TRBV29-1 and TRBJ2-3; no clear D gene. The CDR3 has 16 amino acids. Germline V gives CDR1 SQVTM, CDR2 ANQGSEA. Trimming cost V 1 base and J 1 base, with 15 bases left between them.

The chain combines TRBV5-1 with TRBJ1-4; D uncertain. The CDR3 is 14 amino acids. The germline gives CDR1 SGHRS, CDR2 YFSETQ. V lost 4 bases to trimming and J lost 4 bases, with 11 bases between them. CDR3 DNA sequence: TGCGCCAGCAGCCCCACGCCGAATAATGAAAAACTGTTTTTT. Its protein product is CASSPTPNNEKLFF.

This clonotype turned up a few times. This chain connects TRBV5-5 to TRBJ1-2, with 7 bases aligning to TRBD1. The ends lost 3 bases at V and 4 bases at J; junction bases unmatched: 6. Germline CDR1 is SGHKS and CDR2 is YYEKEE (reference sequence). CDR3 length: 14 amino acids. CDR3 region: CASSSRQGGYGYTF. In DNA form, the CDR3 reads TGTGCCAGCAGCTCGAGACAGGGCGGCTATGGCTACACCTTC.

This clonotype was seen at least ten times. The chain uses TRBV4-2 and TRBJ2-1, with TRBD2 identical over 8 bases. J lost 3 bases, V lost 3 bases, and 7 bases had no gene match. Per germline, CDR1 LGHNA and CDR2 YNFKEQ. CDR3 length: 16 amino acids. The CDR3 loop reads CASSQPGLGLYNEQFF. Here the CDR3 DNA reads TGTGCCAGCAGCCAGCCGGGACTAGGTCTCTACAATGAGCAGTTCTTC.

The rearrangement joins TRBV4-3 to TRBJ1-3; D gene uncertain. CDR3 size: 15 residues. Trimming took 0 bases from V and 5 from J, leaving 11 bases between them. Per germline, CDR1 LGHNA and CDR2 YSLEER. The CDR3, as DNA: TGCGCCAGCAGCCAAGATAAGGATAAGAGAAACACCATATATTTT. This encodes CASSQDKDKRNTIYF.

This clonotype was picked up a small number of times. The rearrangement links TRBV20-1 to TRBJ2-1; 13 nucleotides match TRBD2. The germline gives CDR1 DFQATT, CDR2 SNEGSKA (reference sequence). The V and J ends lost 0 bases and 9 bases, in that order; junction bases with no gene match: 5. The CDR3 length is 15 residues. The CDR3 DNA reads as TGCAGTGCTAGAGATTTAGGGACTAGCGGGATTGAGCAGTTCTTC. Protein: CSARDLGTSGIEQFF.

This rearrangement joins TRBV20-1 to TRBJ1-1; unclear D gene. CDR3 length: 13 amino acids. Trimming cost V 5 bases and J 1 base, with 11 bases left between them. CDR1 is DFQATT and CDR2 is SNEGSKA in the germline V gene (reference sequence). This chain's CDR3 is CSAPSAGNTEAFF. The DNA of the CDR3 is TGCAGTGCTCCCTCGGCGGGGAACACTGAAGCTTTCTTT.

This clonotype has a count of ten or more. The chain uses TRBV19 and TRBJ2-1; the D gene is possibly TRBD1 (6 bases). Germline V gives CDR1 LNHDA, CDR2 SQIVND (reference sequence). CDR3 length: 16 residues. V was trimmed by 5 bases and J by 3 bases, leaving 17 bases between them. CDR3 residues: CASSGVDSRFYNEQFF. The CDR3 coding sequence is TGTGCCAGTAGTGGGGTGGACAGCCGATTCTACAATGAGCAGTTCTTC.

The rearrangement uses TRBV11-3 and TRBJ2-2; possibly TRBD1 for D (5 bases). V lost 1 base, J lost 4 bases, and 10 bases lay in between. CDR1 and CDR2 (germline): SGHNT, YENEEA. This CDR3 region has 15 residues. The CDR3, as DNA: TGTGCCAGCAGCTTAGGCAGGGCTAGCACCGGGGAGCTGTTTTTT. Translated, it gives CASSLGRASTGELFF.

This CDR3 reads CASSIGGSMNYGYTF. CDR3 bases: TGTGCCAGTAGTATCGGGGGGTCTATGAACTATGGCTACACCTTC. The chain is built from TRBV19 and TRBJ1-2, with a weak D call TRBD1 (5 bases). With 3 bases removed from V and 2 bases from J, the gap between germline ends came to 13 bases. This CDR3 is built from 15 residues. Germline assignment: CDR1 LNHDA and CDR2 SQIVND (reference sequence).